This TCR beta chain was observed in a study of blood T cell repertoires in COVID-19. Germline V gene data show CDR1 as KGHSY and CDR2 as FQNENV. CDR3 size: 13 residues. The V end lost 5 bases, the J end lost 3 bases, and 8 bases lay between the germline ends. Here immunoSEQ multiplex PCR was the method, and the copy in TCRdb shows in-frame clones only, minus some. The sample contains 18,000 or so clones, around 77% of which appear only once. Specimen: peripheral blood. The V and J genes are TRBV16 and TRBJ1-5; D gene ambiguous. The sequence came from a man aged 65 to 85 with COVID-19, enrolled during active disease. The CDR3 protein is CASSSGYNQPQHF. DNA of the CDR3: TGTGCCAGCAGCTCCGGGTACAATCAGCCCCAGCATTTT.